These 31 T cell receptor beta chains were all obtained from the same sample, sequenced in a study of shared clonotypes between healthy human individuals. The data were produced by immunoSEQ multiplex PCR, yet TCRdb's version contains in-frame clones alone and is incomplete. The table lists approximately 980,000 clones, less than 85% of them singletons. Sample: memory CD4+ T cells sorted from blood. As to subset: CD45RA-negative fraction. These receptors were taken from a young man in good health.

About this clone itself: Additional DNA sequences in this sample encode the identical CDR3. The CDR3 DNA reads TGCGCCAGCAGCCGAGGGGGCACAGATACGCAGTATTTT. Encoded protein: CASSRGGTDTQYF. The gene calls are TRBV5-1 and TRBJ2-3; D is tentatively TRBD1 or TRBD2 (5 bases each). The V end lost 4 bases, the J end lost 1 base, and 7 bases lay between the germline ends. This CDR3 spans 13 amino acids. Germline V lookup: CDR1 SGHRS, CDR2 YFSETQ. Together with reference TRBV5-1 and TRBJ2-3, the CDR3 gives the full variable domain: KAGVTQTPRYLIKTRGQQVTLSCSPISGHRSVSWYQQTPGQGLQFLFEYFSETQRNKGNFPGRFSGRQFSNSRSEMNVSTLELGDSALYLCASSRGGTDTQYFGPGTRLTVL.

This clone was seen once. This rearrangement joins TRBV4-3 to TRBJ1-1; D call uncertain. There are 14 residues in the CDR3. Deletions cut 1 base from V and 4 bases from J, with 10 bases between. CDR1 LGHNA and CDR2 YSLEER come from the germline V gene. CDR3 DNA: TGCGCCAGCAGCCAAGGATGGGCGTCCACTGAAGCTTTCTTT. Protein sequence: CASSQGWASTEAFF.

This clone was seen a few times. The chain has TRBV10-1 and TRBJ1-3; D is uncertain. Trimming removed 3 bases at V and 4 bases at J, with 7 bases between. This CDR3 comprises 13 residues. CDR1 and CDR2 from the germline V gene are WNHNN and SYGVQD (reference sequence). CDR3 loop: CASSEGGGNTIYF. The CDR3 bases are TGCGCCAGCAGTGAAGGAGGGGGAAACACCATATATTTT.

This clone occurred many times. The chain uses TRBV9 and TRBJ2-7; TRBD1 agrees at 8 bases. This CDR3 has 16 amino acids. The V gene end was trimmed by 3 bases and the J gene end by 4 bases; junction bases not matched to a gene: 12. Germline-derived CDR1 and CDR2 are SGDLS and YYNGEE. CDR3 sequence reads: CASSDSRQGPKYEQYF. The DNA of the CDR3 is TGTGCCAGCAGCGACTCCAGACAGGGGCCAAAGTACGAGCAGTACTTC.

This chain joins TRBV5-6 and TRBJ1-4; 7 nucleotides match TRBD1. Germline V gene data show CDR1 as SGHDT and CDR2 as YYEEEE. The CDR3 is 15 amino acids. With V trimmed by 0 bases and J by 14 bases, 13 bases remained unmatched. This chain's CDR3 is CASSLAGQTQGILFF. The CDR3 DNA reads TGTGCCAGCAGCTTGGCGGGACAGACCCAGGGGATCCTGTTTTTT.

With respect to this clone: The junction departs from germline at one end; a sequencing error may be responsible. This sequence joins TRBV29-1 and TRBJ1-2; D is unclear. The germline V gene encodes CDR1 SQVTM and CDR2 ANQGSEA. CDR3 size: 12 residues. The CDR3 protein is CSVGEVGYGYAF. DNA of the CDR3: TGCAGCGTTGGAGAAGTGGGCTATGGCTACGCCTTC.

The rearrangement uses TRBV7-2 and TRBJ1-2; D possibly corresponds to TRBD1 (5 bases). This CDR3 region has 16 residues. The germline CDR1 and CDR2 sequences are SGHTA and FQGNSA. Trimming shortened V by 1 base and J by 2 bases, and 14 bases separated the two germline ends. The chain's CDR3 is CASSLGGGQGNYGYTF. The CDR3 region has the DNA TGTGCCAGCAGCTTAGGGGGTGGGCAGGGCAACTATGGCTACACCTTC.

This clone was seen a single time. Other DNA sequences from this sample encode an identical CDR3 as well. The chain employs TRBV5-1 and TRBJ2-7; 8 bases map to TRBD1. V lost 5 bases, J lost 2 bases, and 6 bases stayed unmatched. Germline-derived CDR1 and CDR2 are SGHRS and YFSETQ. This CDR3 is built from 14 residues. CDR3 in amino acids: CASRPGTGTYEQYF. The CDR3 DNA reads as TGCGCCAGCAGACCAGGGACAGGCACCTACGAGCAGTACTTC.

The CDR3 DNA reads TGTGCCAGCACGACAGGGAACTCTGGAAACACCATATATTTT. The encoded protein is CASTTGNSGNTIYF. This chain links TRBV6-1 with TRBJ1-3; 7 positions match TRBD1. The V gene end was trimmed by 7 bases and the J gene end by 0 bases; junction bases not matched to a gene: 3. Germline loops: CDR1 MNHNS, CDR2 SASEGT. The length of the CDR3 is 14 residues.

This chain uses TRBV18 with TRBJ2-7; 10 bases are a match to TRBD1. This CDR3 region has 15 residues. The junction had 2 bases not matched to a gene; V was cut back by 1 base and J by 2 bases. Per the germline V gene, CDR1 is KGHSH and CDR2 is LQKENI. The CDR3 sequence: CASSPRDRGTYEQYF. In DNA form, the CDR3 reads TGTGCCAGCTCACCACGGGACAGGGGAACCTACGAGCAGTACTTC.

This clone was observed a few times. This sequence joins TRBV4-3 and TRBJ1-5, with 11 positions matching TRBD1. V was pared by 4 bases and J by 4 bases, with 3 bases of the junction left unmatched. From germline, CDR1 is LGHNA and CDR2 YSLEER. The CDR3 runs 15 residues. This CDR3 is CASSRGTGGNQPQHF. The CDR3 bases are TGCGCCAGCAGCCGCGGGACAGGGGGGAATCAGCCCCAGCATTTT.

This chain connects TRBV10-1 to TRBJ2-2; D is possibly TRBD1 (5 bases). This CDR3 region has 14 residues. CDR1 and CDR2 from the germline V gene are WNHNN and SYGVQD (reference sequence). The V and J ends lost 4 bases and 2 bases respectively, with 8 bases between them. In nucleotides, the CDR3 is TGCGCCAGCAGTGCCAGGGCTAACACCGGGGAGCTGTTTTTT. Translated, it gives CASSARANTGELFF.

The V call is TRBV5-8, the J call TRBJ1-2, with 9 positions matching TRBD1. The CDR3 has 18 residues. The ends lost 4 bases at V and 4 bases at J; junction bases unmatched: 17. Germline values: CDR1 SGHTS, CDR2 YDEGEE. The CDR3 DNA sequence: TGTGCCAGCAGCCCTTTGGATTCCACGGGACAGGGCGCCTATGGCTACACCTTC. The encoded protein is CASSPLDSTGQGAYGYTF.

There are a few counts of this clone. The chain is built from TRBV29-1 and TRBJ1-6; D unresolved. Looked up from germline, CDR1 is SQVTM and CDR2 is ANQGSEA. This CDR3 has 19 amino acids. Trimming cost V 7 bases and J 0 bases, with 25 bases left between them. DNA for the CDR3: TGCAGCGCCCTTATATCTAAGCTTCGGGCAAGCTCCTATAATTCACCCCTCCACTTT. Translation: CSALISKLRASSYNSPLHF.

This clone appeared once. V is TRBV10-3 and J is TRBJ2-5; D is tentatively TRBD1 or TRBD2 (5 bases each). The germline gives CDR1 ENHRY, CDR2 SYGVKD. V lost 5 bases to trimming and J lost 2 bases, with 15 bases between them. This CDR3 spans 15 amino acids. CDR3 in DNA: TGTGCCATCAGTCTCGGTGGGGGAACACAAGAGACCCAGTACTTC. Translating gives CAISLGGGTQETQYF.

The V gene is TRBV18, the J gene TRBJ1-4, with D maybe TRBD1 (6 bases). CDR1 and CDR2 (germline): KGHSH, LQKENI. V lost 6 bases to trimming and J lost 8 bases, with 16 bases between them. The CDR3 is made up of 14 amino acids. The chain's CDR3 is CASSHRDDGEKLFF. The DNA for the CDR3 is TGTGCCAGCTCCCACAGGGACGATGGAGAAAAACTGTTTTTT.

V is TRBV7-2 and J is TRBJ1-5; 8 nucleotides agree with TRBD1. This CDR3 has 15 amino acids. The germline V gene has CDR1 SGHTA and CDR2 FQGNSA. Trimming cost V 6 bases and J 2 bases; bases outside gene matches: 6. This CDR3 is CASRQTGDRNQPQHF. The CDR3 bases are TGTGCCAGCAGACAGACAGGGGATCGCAATCAGCCCCAGCATTTT.

The V gene is TRBV18, the J gene TRBJ1-6; D uncertain. V was clipped by 3 bases and J by 9 bases, with 6 bases between them. Per the germline V gene, CDR1 is KGHSH and CDR2 is LQKENI. The CDR3 has 12 residues. This chain's CDR3 is CASSPEASPLHF. DNA for the CDR3: TGTGCCAGCTCACCGGAAGCTTCACCCCTCCACTTT.

This sequence joins TRBV10-3 and TRBJ2-7; 13 bases align to TRBD2. From germline, CDR1 is ENHRY and CDR2 SYGVKD. Germline trimming cut 1 base from V and 5 bases from J; bases unmatched to any gene: 5. This CDR3 has 16 amino acids. The CDR3 loop reads CAISELTSGRSHEQYF. The CDR3, as DNA: TGTGCCATCAGTGAGTTGACTAGCGGGAGGAGTCACGAGCAGTACTTC.

CDR3 in DNA: TGCGCCAGCAGCCTAACCCCGGGGGGGGTTCAAGAGACCCAGTACTTC. Its protein product is CASSLTPGGVQETQYF. The chain links TRBV5-1 to TRBJ2-5; TRBD2 agrees at 8 bases. V lost 4 bases and J lost 2; bases outside the gene matches: 10. CDR1 is SGHRS and CDR2 is YFSETQ in the germline V gene. This CDR3 has 16 residues. Full variable domain (outside the CDR3, taken from reference TRBV5-1 and TRBJ2-5): KAGVTQTPRYLIKTRGQQVTLSCSPISGHRSVSWYQQTPGQGLQFLFEYFSETQRNKGNFPGRFSGRQFSNSRSEMNVSTLELGDSALYLCASSLTPGGVQETQYFGPGTRLLVL.

The chain carries TRBV7-2 and TRBJ2-7; 10 positions match TRBD2. The CDR3 spans 16 residues. The V segment lost 1 base and the J segment 2 bases; nucleotides outside the gene matches: 5. CDR1 is SGHTA and CDR2 is FQGNSA in the germline V gene. The DNA for the CDR3 is TGTGCCAGCAGCTTAGAAACTAGCGGGGCCCCCTACGAGCAGTACTTC. Its translation: CASSLETSGAPYEQYF. The full variable domain, rest sourced from reference TRBV7-2 and TRBJ2-7, is GAGVSQSPSNKVTEKGKDVELRCDPISGHTALYWYRQSLGQGLEFLIYFQGNSAPDKSGLPSDRFSAERTGGSVSTLTIQRTQQEDSAVYLCASSLETSGAPYEQYFGPGTRLTVT.

In nucleotides, the CDR3 is TGTGCCAGAAGCTATACTAGCGGCGACGAGCAGTACTTC. Encoded protein: CARSYTSGDEQYF. The gene calls are TRBV5-3 and TRBJ2-7; TRBD2 matches 8 bases. TRBV5-3 is filed as an ORF, its function uncertain. V dropped 3 bases and J dropped 5; count of bases not matched to a gene: 4. CDR3 length: 13 residues.

The chain carries TRBV29-1 and TRBJ1-2, with D uncertain. V lost 5 bases and J lost 10, with 14 bases in between. Germline CDR1 is SQVTM and CDR2 is ANQGSEA. This CDR3 has 11 residues. The CDR3 region is CSVLSASFYTF. The CDR3 DNA reads as TGCAGCGTTTTGTCAGCAAGTTTCTACACCTTC.

The chain carries TRBV6-5 and TRBJ2-1; the D gene is possibly TRBD2 (5 bases). V lost 10 bases and J 5 bases, leaving 18 bases between the germline ends. Per germline, CDR1 MNHEY and CDR2 SVGAGI. This CDR3 region has 14 residues. In DNA form, the CDR3 reads TGTGCCACCAGACTATCATTGGCGAACAATGAGCAGTTCTTC. It codes for CATRLSLANNEQFF.

The genes are TRBV6-1 and TRBJ2-2; 8 nucleotides agree with TRBD2. V lost 1 base and J lost 4; bases outside the gene matches: 5. The germline V gene encodes CDR1 MNHNS and CDR2 SASEGT. The CDR3 covers 16 residues. For the CDR3, the DNA is TGTGCCAGCAGTGAAGGAGTAGCGGGAAGCACCGGGGAGCTGTTTTTT. It yields the protein CASSEGVAGSTGELFF.

This clone was seen a handful of times. This chain connects TRBV6-5 to TRBJ1-1; D unclear. Germline V lookup: CDR1 MNHEY, CDR2 SVGAGI. CDR3 length: 12 residues. V gave up 2 bases and J gave up 6 bases, with 7 bases separating them. DNA for the CDR3: TGTGCCAGCAGTTACACGGGATCTGAAGCTTTCTTT. This encodes CASSYTGSEAFF.

The rearrangement joins TRBV28 to TRBJ2-2; D perhaps matches TRBD1 (6 bases). Per germline, CDR1 MDHEN and CDR2 SYDVKM. The CDR3 extends over 13 amino acids. V was clipped by 5 bases and J by 9 bases, with 13 bases between them. The CDR3 loop reads CASSQQGFRELFF. The CDR3, as DNA: TGTGCCAGCAGTCAACAGGGTTTCCGGGAGCTGTTTTTT.

The chain has TRBV30 and TRBJ2-1, with TRBD2 matching 7 bases. Germline CDR1 reads GTSNPN; CDR2 reads SVGIG (reference sequence). The junction had 6 bases not matched to a gene; V was cut back by 2 bases and J by 2 bases. The CDR3 is 15 residues long. CDR3 bases: TGTGCCTGGAGTATGGGGGAGGGAACCTACAATGAGCAGTTCTTC. Protein sequence: CAWSMGEGTYNEQFF. Full variable domain (remainder filled in from reference TRBV30 and TRBJ2-1): SQTIHQWPATLVQPVGSPLSLECTVEGTSNPNLYWYRQAAGRGLQLLFYSVGIGQISSEVPQNLSASRPQDRQFILSSKKLLLSDSGFYLCAWSMGEGTYNEQFFGPGTRLTVL.

The genes are TRBV30 and TRBJ2-1; 11 positions match TRBD2. This CDR3 has 15 residues. J gave up 3 bases and V 1 base, and 2 bases lay outside the gene matches. Germline lookup yields CDR1 GTSNPN and CDR2 SVGIG (reference sequence). The DNA for the CDR3 is TGTGCCTGGAGTGGTAGCGGGAGGGGCTACAATGAGCAGTTCTTC. Its protein product is CAWSGSGRGYNEQFF.

This chain joins TRBV4-1 and TRBJ2-7, with D unresolved. The CDR3 totals 14 residues. CDR1 is MGHRA, CDR2 YSYEKL, per germline. The V end lost 3 bases, the J end lost 3 bases, and 12 bases lay between the germline ends. The CDR3 reads CASSHPAQRYEQYF. In DNA, the CDR3 is TGCGCCAGCAGCCATCCGGCACAGCGCTACGAGCAGTACTTC.

A remark on this clone: At one of its ends the junction is not consistent with the germline gene, which may arise from a read error. This CDR3 reads CASSFRQGAYEQYF. Here the CDR3 DNA reads TGTGCTAGCAGCTTCCGGCAGGGGGCTTACGAGCAGTACTTC. The rearrangement links TRBV7-7 to TRBJ2-7; TRBD1 matches at 8 bases. The CDR3 is made up of 14 amino acids. Looked up from germline, CDR1 is SSHAT and CDR2 is FNYEAQ (reference sequence).